Presented here are 21 T cell receptor beta chains from one specimen sequenced in a study of blood T cell repertoires in COVID-19. The method was immunoSEQ multiplex PCR; TCRdb's version includes in-frame clones alone and lacks a portion of them. Of hundreds of thousands of clones in the sample, roughly 91% are singletons; the top ten hold 1.8%. Sequenced input: peripheral blood. These receptors came from a woman aged 30 to 39 with COVID-19, enrolled during active disease.

This chain joins TRBV24-1 and TRBJ1-1; no clear D gene. The CDR3 has 12 residues. Trimming pared 2 bases from V and 5 bases from J, leaving 5 bases between. Germline CDR1 and CDR2: KGHDR and SFDVKD. In nucleotides, the CDR3 is TGTGCCACCAGTGATTCCGGGACTGAAGCTTTCTTT. Amino acid sequence: CATSDSGTEAFF.

This chain connects TRBV5-4 to TRBJ2-2, with TRBD1 matching over 8 bases. The V gene's germline CDR1 is SGHNT and CDR2 YYREEE (reference sequence). Germline trimming cut 4 bases from V and 1 base from J; bases unmatched to any gene: 3. The CDR3 consists of 15 residues. CDR3 sequence (DNA): TGTGCCAGCAGCAGGACAGGGCTGAACACCGGGGAGCTGTTTTTT. Its protein is CASSRTGLNTGELFF.

The V gene is TRBV30, the J gene TRBJ2-7; D unresolved. V shed 1 base and J shed 9 bases, with 7 bases lying between them. The CDR3 is 10 amino acids. Looked up from germline, CDR1 is GTSNPN and CDR2 is SVGIG (reference sequence). The CDR3 loop is CAWSGARQYF. DNA for the CDR3: TGTGCCTGGAGTGGGGCGCGGCAGTACTTC.

CDR3 sequence reads: CASSEFELEAFF. The CDR3 DNA is TGCGCCAGCAGTGAGTTCGAGCTAGAAGCTTTCTTT. The chain uses TRBV10-2 and TRBJ1-1; D gene unclear. This CDR3 is 12 amino acids long. The germline V gene encodes CDR1 WSHSY and CDR2 SAAADI. Trimming removed 1 base from V and 8 bases from J, with 8 bases in between.

This clone came up once. The chain employs TRBV19 and TRBJ2-3; D is unresolved. Per germline, CDR1 LNHDA and CDR2 SQIVND (reference sequence). The CDR3 totals 15 residues. Trimming stripped 5 bases from V and 1 base from J, with 13 bases between. CDR3 coding DNA: TGTGCCAGTAGTGCGAGACTCGCCGGCACAGATACGCAGTATTTT. It yields the protein CASSARLAGTDTQYF.

This chain connects TRBV15 to TRBJ2-5, with 14 bases identical to TRBD2. V lost 3 bases, J lost 5 bases, and 11 bases stayed unmatched. Germline CDR1 is LNHNV and CDR2 is YYDKDF (reference sequence). This CDR3 has 18 amino acids. The CDR3 region has the DNA TGTGCCACCAGCAGGGGAGGACTAGCGGGGGGATTGTGGGAGACCCAGTACTTC. This codes for CATSRGGLAGGLWETQYF.

The chain carries TRBV28 and TRBJ1-3; TRBD1 matches at 7 bases. In germline, CDR1 is MDHEN, CDR2 SYDVKM. Losses at the gene ends were 6 bases for V and 0 bases for J; bases not matched to a gene: 2. This CDR3 spans 14 amino acids. In nucleotides, the CDR3 is TGTGCCAGCAGCGACAGGGCCTCTGGAAACACCATATATTTT. Its translation: CASSDRASGNTIYF.

This rearrangement joins TRBV7-2 to TRBJ2-4; 7 bases map to TRBD2. The CDR3 sequence is 15 residues long. Germline V CDR1 and CDR2: SGHTA, FQGNSA. Trimming cost V 6 bases and J 3 bases; bases outside gene matches: 8. The DNA of the CDR3 is TGTGCCAGCAGGGGGGGGATGGGGAACAAAAACATTCAGTACTTC. This codes for CASRGGMGNKNIQYF.

The V call is TRBV7-9, the J call TRBJ1-5; D uncertain. Deletions cut 2 bases from V and 3 bases from J, with 8 bases between. Germline V gene sequence: CDR1 SEHNR, CDR2 FQNEAQ (reference sequence). There are 14 residues in the CDR3. CDR3: CASSLTGFNQPQHF. As DNA, the CDR3 is TGTGCCAGCAGCTTAACGGGGTTCAATCAGCCCCAGCATTTT.

This chain uses TRBV3-1 (or the pseudogene TRBV3-2) with TRBJ2-3; no reliable D call. The CDR3 loop spans 14 amino acids. Per the germline V gene, CDR1 is LGHDT and CDR2 is YNNKEL (reference sequence). The V end was cut by 5 bases, the J end by 5 bases, with 14 bases between. The CDR3 loop is CASSSDSFGDTQYF. DNA for the CDR3: TGTGCCAGCAGCTCAGACTCTTTTGGAGATACGCAGTATTTT.

This clone was observed a handful of times. The chain joins TRBV3-1 (or the pseudogene TRBV3-2) to TRBJ1-4; D is unclear. This CDR3 contains 16 residues. In germline, CDR1 is LGHDT, CDR2 YNNKEL (reference sequence). The V gene lost 5 bases and the J gene lost 0 bases, with 13 bases spanning the gap. CDR3 loop: CASSSQLFATNEKLFF. CDR3 nucleotides: TGTGCCAGCAGCTCTCAGTTATTTGCAACTAATGAAAAACTGTTTTTT.

The rearrangement uses TRBV6-2 or TRBV6-3 and TRBJ1-2; 8 bases line up with TRBD1. V dropped 6 bases and J dropped 5; count of bases not matched to a gene: 5. CDR1 and CDR2 from the germline V gene are MNHEY and SVGEGT. This CDR3 spans 13 amino acids. In DNA form, the CDR3 reads TGTGCCAGCAGCTGGACAGGGAAATATGGCTACACCTTC. As protein: CASSWTGKYGYTF.

The chain combines TRBV18 with TRBJ2-5, with D possibly matching TRBD2 (6 bases). Germline-derived CDR1 and CDR2 are KGHSH and LQKENI. The germline V and J ends were trimmed by 3 bases and 1 base, with 12 bases remaining between them. The CDR3 totals 15 residues. The CDR3: CASSPRGLLQETQYF. CDR3 in DNA: TGTGCCAGCTCACCGCGGGGACTGCTCCAAGAGACCCAGTACTTC.

The V gene is TRBV19, the J gene TRBJ1-2; 7 positions agree with TRBD1. This CDR3 is built from 13 residues. CDR1 is LNHDA, CDR2 SQIVND, per germline (reference sequence). Trimming cost V 5 bases and J 6 bases; bases outside gene matches: 6. In DNA, the CDR3 is TGTGCCAGTAGTCCCCAGGGGGTAGATGGCTACACCTTC. Translating gives CASSPQGVDGYTF. Supplemented by reference TRBV19 and TRBJ1-2, the full variable domain reads DGGITQSPKYLFRKEGQNVTLSCEQNLNHDAMYWYRQDPGQGLRLIYYSQIVNDFQKGDIAEGYSVSREKKESFPLTVTSAQKNPTAFYLCASSPQGVDGYTFGSGTRLTVV.

The CDR3 here is CASTWGQNQPQHF. The CDR3, as DNA: TGTGCCAGCACGTGGGGACAGAATCAGCCCCAGCATTTT. The genes are TRBV19 and TRBJ1-5; 7 positions agree with TRBD1. Trimming cost V 9 bases and J 4 bases; bases outside gene matches: 6. This CDR3 is 13 amino acids long. Per the germline V gene, CDR1 is LNHDA and CDR2 is SQIVND (reference sequence).

V gene TRBV18 combines with J gene TRBJ2-1, with 13 bases identical to TRBD2. The length of the CDR3 is 17 residues. V was clipped by 6 bases and J by 6 bases; unmatched bases: 11. Germline V gene data show CDR1 as KGHSH and CDR2 as LQKENI. The CDR3: CASSRTSGGPLPNEQFF. CDR3 nucleotides: TGTGCCAGCTCGCGGACTAGCGGGGGCCCCCTCCCCAATGAGCAGTTCTTC. The whole variable domain, remainder taken from reference TRBV18 and TRBJ2-1, is NAGVMQNPRHLVRRRGQEARLRCSPMKGHSHVYWYRQLPEEGLKFMVYLQKENIIDESGMPKERFSAEFPKEGPSILRIQQVVRGDSAAYFCASSRTSGGPLPNEQFFGPGTRLTVL.

J is TRBJ2-1 and V is TRBV7-9, with D maybe TRBD2 (5 bases). Germline V gene data show CDR1 as SEHNR and CDR2 as FQNEAQ (reference sequence). The CDR3 is made up of 18 amino acids. Trimming stripped 4 bases from V and 0 bases from J, with 19 bases between. The CDR3 loop is CASSSRGASTSSYNEQFF. CDR3 in DNA: TGTGCCAGCAGCTCCCGGGGAGCGTCTACTAGCTCCTACAATGAGCAGTTCTTC.

The genes are TRBV19 and TRBJ1-5, with TRBD1 identical over 10 bases. The CDR3 has 15 amino acids. Germline assignment: CDR1 LNHDA and CDR2 SQIVND (reference sequence). The V segment lost 8 bases and the J segment 3 bases; nucleotides outside the gene matches: 7. The CDR3, as DNA: TGTGCCAGTGCCGGGACAGGGGCTTTCAATCAGCCCCAGCATTTT. Protein product: CASAGTGAFNQPQHF.

The V gene is TRBV28, the J gene TRBJ1-2, with a tentative D call TRBD1 (6 bases). The germline V gene has CDR1 MDHEN and CDR2 SYDVKM. Trimming removed 5 bases from V and 1 base from J, with 20 bases in between. The CDR3 runs to 17 residues. CDR3 nucleotides: TGTGCCAGCAGTGGGGCAAGTAACAGGGCTTTTAACTATGGCTACACCTTC. This encodes CASSGASNRAFNYGYTF.

As regards this clone: One end of the junction varies from germline; a read error may be responsible. The V gene is TRBV7-7, the J gene TRBJ2-3, with 10 bases fitting TRBD2. This CDR3 has 15 residues. Germline CDR1 reads SSHAT; CDR2 reads FNYEAQ (reference sequence). The CDR3, as DNA: TGTGCTAGCAGTCCGGGACTAGCGTTCGGAGATACGCAGTATTTT. Protein sequence: CASSPGLAFGDTQYF. The full variable domain, rest sourced from reference TRBV7-7 and TRBJ2-3, is GAGVSQSPRYKVTKRGQDVTLRCDPISSHATLYWYQQALGQGPEFLTYFNYEAQPDKSGLPSDRFSAERPEGSISTLTIQRTEQRDSAMYRCASSPGLAFGDTQYFGPGTRLTVL.

The chain combines TRBV14 with TRBJ1-4, with D tentatively TRBD1 (5 bases). Per germline, CDR1 SGHDN and CDR2 FVKESK. CDR3 length: 17 amino acids. V shed 6 bases and J shed 6 bases, with 23 bases lying between them. CDR3 in DNA: TGTGCCAGCAGTCGCAGGGCACCCCTATTCTTCGATGAAAAACTGTTTTTT. Its translation is CASSRRAPLFFDEKLFF.